The 8 T cell receptor beta chains reported below all come from one sample, sequenced in a study of OX40 agonist ivuxolimab in advanced cancers. Data came from immunoSEQ multiplex PCR; TCRdb stores just in-frame clones and leaves some out. In the table there are about 89,000 clones, 70% to 90% of which are singletons. Sequences were derived from CD4+ or CD8+ T cells sorted from blood, sampled in a trial of the OX40 agonist ivuxolimab. The receptors derive from an adult with an advanced solid tumor such as melanoma, head and neck, liver or kidney cancer.

The V call is TRBV11-2, the J call TRBJ2-3, with D possibly matching TRBD2 (6 bases). V lost 2 bases and J 0 bases, leaving 12 bases between the germline ends. CDR3 size: 16 residues. Germline lookup yields CDR1 SGHAT and CDR2 FQNNGV. CDR3 in amino acids: CASSLHGGASTDTQYF. The CDR3 DNA reads TGTGCCAGCAGCTTACACGGCGGGGCCAGCACAGATACGCAGTATTTT.

CDR3: CASSPAGSTNYGYTF. The CDR3 region has the DNA TGTGCCAGCAGCCCAGCGGGCAGTACTAACTATGGCTACACCTTC. The chain uses TRBV5-6 and TRBJ1-2; no clear D. V was pared by 4 bases and J by 0 bases, with 13 bases between. This CDR3 region has 15 residues. The germline V gene encodes CDR1 SGHDT and CDR2 YYEEEE.

V gene TRBV6-6 combines with J gene TRBJ2-7, with 7 positions matching TRBD2. The CDR3 totals 14 residues. The V and J ends lost 2 bases and 6 bases, in that order; junction bases with no gene match: 7. CDR1 is MNHNY, CDR2 SVGAGI, per germline (reference sequence). As DNA, the CDR3 is TGTGCCAGCAGTTACGGGGGGGGTTCCGTCGAGCAGTACTTC. Protein product: CASSYGGGSVEQYF.

The V and J genes are TRBV10-1 and TRBJ1-5; 9 nucleotides line up with TRBD1. Germline V gene lookup returns CDR1 WNHNN and CDR2 SYGVQD (reference sequence). The V gene end was trimmed by 5 bases and the J gene end by 5 bases; junction bases not matched to a gene: 7. This CDR3 region has 15 residues. CDR3 nucleotides: TGCGCCAGCAGTCTCCTAGGACAGGGGTATCAGCCCCAGCATTTT. This encodes CASSLLGQGYQPQHF.

The V and J genes are TRBV7-6 and TRBJ2-3; TRBD2 agrees at 13 bases. The V gene end was trimmed by 3 bases and the J gene end by 0 bases; junction bases not matched to a gene: 6. CDR3 length: 18 amino acids. From germline, CDR1 is SGHVS and CDR2 FNYEAQ. The CDR3 region is CASSLHPGLAGSTDTQYF. The DNA for the CDR3 is TGTGCCAGCAGCTTGCACCCGGGACTAGCGGGGAGCACAGATACGCAGTATTTT.

The chain has TRBV28 and TRBJ2-7; 7 nucleotides line up with TRBD2. CDR1 MDHEN and CDR2 SYDVKM come from the germline V gene. The V segment lost 7 bases and the J segment 3 bases; nucleotides outside the gene matches: 3. CDR3 length: 12 residues. Here the CDR3 DNA reads TGTGCCAGCACCCCGGGAGGCTACGAGCAGTACTTC. The encoded protein is CASTPGGYEQYF.

V usage is TRBV19 and J usage is TRBJ2-3, with 9 bases that match TRBD1. The J segment lost 6 bases and the V segment lost 1 base, leaving 2 bases of the junction unmatched. Germline CDR1 is LNHDA and CDR2 is SQIVND (reference sequence). The CDR3 has 14 residues. The CDR3 sequence is CASSIGGTGDTQYF. In DNA form, the CDR3 reads TGTGCCAGTAGTATAGGGGGGACAGGGGATACGCAGTATTTT.

This rearrangement joins TRBV5-6 to TRBJ1-3; 7 nucleotides match TRBD1. With 4 bases clipped from V and 4 bases from J, the junction kept 5 bases outside the gene matches. In germline, CDR1 is SGHDT, CDR2 YYEEEE. The CDR3 spans 14 residues. CDR3 protein: CASSMQGGGNTIYF. The CDR3 DNA reads as TGTGCCAGCAGCATGCAGGGGGGAGGAAACACCATATATTTT.